This T cell receptor (beta chain) was sequenced in a study of blood T cells in healthy people across ages. A second roughly 6 to 11 cycle PCR used barcoded and J-beta primers. TCRdb fed the 5' RACE reads into MiXCR, producing one record per CDR3 protein. The data show about 620,000 distinct CDR3 sequences, 52% seen once. The CDR3 has 10 amino acids. Germline V gene sequence: CDR1 SQVTM, CDR2 ANQGSEA. V was clipped by 4 bases and J by 5 bases, with 5 bases between them. The TCR originated in a woman at least 80 years old in good health. Source material: blood. V is TRBV29-1 and J is TRBJ1-2; TRBD1 is a possible D gene (5 bases). The CDR3 DNA follows: TGCAGCGTTGGGGGGTATGGCTACACCTTC. Translating it yields CSVGGYGYTF.